This T cell receptor (beta chain) stems from a study of shared clonotypes between healthy human individuals (dated by TCRdb to about 2020). At the level of the whole study: A few men and a couple of women, aged 18 to 49 years, made up the cohort. Leukapheresis yielded between about 0.85 and 10 billion PBMCs per donor. Blood TCR repertoires of five healthy adults were deeply sequenced to estimate repertoire size and the extent of clonotype sharing between individuals. Different laboratories and diverse techniques were used to prepare libraries and sequence TCR repertoires, to increase sequencing depth and limit assay-specific biases. For each donor, CD4 naive and CD4 memory were each run on three plates, CD8 naive on two plates, and CD8 memory on one plate. On the study overall, not on this receptor specifically: Pairwise subsampling indicated that sequencing depth was expected to affect the degree of clonotype sharing among donors. Sampling was limited to blood, and TCR repertoires in tissue likely differ from TCR repertoires in blood. Compared with non-shared clonotypes, clonotypes shared by all four sorted-subset donors had higher generation probabilities. Because the study included a small number of donors, the genetic and exposure-history diversity represented was limited. Naive subsets generally had larger estimated clonotype richness than memory subsets did. Sharing across a few donors was observed for about 5% of naive CD4, over 3% of naive CD8, over 2% of memory CD4, and around 0.4% of memory CD8 clonotypes. Even with the large sequencing depth, rarefaction of the sorted-subset datasets indicated that sequencing was incomplete.

Details on this clone: What this receptor recognizes is not known. Base-call qualities are not available, and no considerably larger clone is one nucleotide away. Different DNA sequences within this sample yield the same CDR3.

For CDR1 and CDR2, the germline V gene lists KGHSH and LQKENI. The junction shows trimming of 3 bases on V and 0 bases on J, and the gene matches do not reach 2 bases of it. CDR3 length: 15 amino acids, cysteine to phenylalanine. Only the CDR3 DNA is retained, 45 bases long and in frame from the first base. The donors were healthy, HIV-negative adults with no recently reported acute infections or vaccinations. Only Caucasian adults living in Nashville, Tennessee, USA were represented among the donors. CD4+ T cells were enriched through magnetic negative selection, after which naive cells were positively selected on CD45RA and the remaining negative fraction served as the memory subset. After blood collection by leukapheresis, PBMCs were isolated using Ficoll-Histopaque density gradient centrifugation and then cryopreserved in the vapor phase of liquid nitrogen. Analytical flow cytometry was used to check the purity and quantity of every magnetically sorted T cell population. Genomic DNA was isolated from each sorted fraction and quantified by UV absorbance on a Nanodrop 2000c.

Using the deep immunoSEQ assay, TCR CDR3 regions were amplified from genomic DNA by multiplex PCR. For each cell subset, the extracted genomic DNA was distributed evenly across all wells of several immunoSEQ 96-well plates, and each plate served as one replicate. For sorted subsets, each replicate PCR was loaded with roughly 200 ng genomic DNA, equivalent to 30,000 or so T cell genomes. The purified libraries were quantified using a Qubit 3.0 fluorometer, sized with a Bioanalyzer 2100, and then quantified again using the KAPA Library Quantification kit. A separate single-read 150-cycle Illumina NextSeq 550 flow cell was used to sequence each immunoSEQ 96-well plate. As for how the authors treated the data: The immunoSEQ output contained only junctional sequences without quality scores, so filtering could not match that applied to full-length reads. Sequences were annotated with PyIR, a Python wrapper for IgBLAST v1.9, and V/J genes and CDR3 were assigned using IMGT germline references. Reads with weak V/J assignments (E-value above 1e-6), missing CDR3, stop codons, out-of-frame junctions, or ambiguous translated residues were removed. V3J clonotypes were defined by identical inferred V gene, J gene, and CDR3 amino acid sequence. Percentage overlap between repertoires was calculated by dividing the number of shared unique clonotypes by the size of the smaller repertoire. Repertoire richness was assessed with RTK rarefaction, the Chao1 estimator, and Recon v2.1 estimates of unobserved clonotypes. Generation probabilities for all TCRbeta clonotypes obtained by the gDNA method from several donors were computed using OLGA. Imported from immuneACCESS, the table was reduced by TCRdb to in-frame sequences with V and J called. These copies leave out some clones; in studies compared against another copy, an unresolved V gene accounts for under half, and the cause of the remainder is not known. D and trimming come from the DNA, and the V and J calls and clone size come from that table. The sample contains roughly 2.5 million clones, about 92% of them found a single time. In total, the top ten clones hold roughly 0.13% of the sample.

In this chain, TRBV18 is recombined with TRBJ2-3, with TRBD1 identical over 8 junction bases. The receptor was derived from a man younger than 35 in good health. Material: naive CD4+ T cells sorted from blood. The cell subset or site label on this specimen signifies: CD45RA+ positively selected. The bases read TGTGCCAGCTCACCCGGACAGGGTAGCACAGATACGCAGTATTTT. Its protein product is CASSPGQGSTDTQYF. This CDR3, with the reference TRBV18 and TRBJ2-3 proteins standing in past its ends, gives the full variable domain NAGVMQNPRHLVRRRGQEARLRCSPMKGHSHVYWYRQLPEEGLKFMVYLQKENIIDESGMPKERFSAEFPKEGPSILRIQQVVRGDSAAYFCASSPGQGSTDTQYFGPGTRLTVL.